This T cell receptor (beta chain) derives from a study of T cells in narcolepsy. The CDR3 covers 14 residues. The ends were cut back, 7 bases at V and 2 bases at J, with 14 bases in the middle. Germline assignment: CDR1 ENHRY and CDR2 SYGVKD. Using immunoSEQ multiplex PCR, the repertoire was profiled, and TCRdb retains in-frame clones only, with some absent. The top ten hold under 1% of the sample, which has 25,000 to 30,000 clones, around 87% seen once. The material sequenced was memory (CD45RA-) CD4+ T cells from blood. This receptor was identified in a human donor in good health. The rearrangement links TRBV10-3 to TRBJ1-2; maybe TRBD1 (6 bases). CDR3 nucleotides: TGTGCCATCACCGCAGACAGGTCAAACTATGGCTACACCTTC. It translates to CAITADRSNYGYTF.